The 30 T cell receptor beta chains in this list originate from one sample, sequenced in a study of T cell clonality in common variable immunodeficiency. Assay: immunoSEQ multiplex PCR; the TCRdb copy retains only in-frame clones and omits some. Recorded here are 35,000 to 55,000 clones, with no singletons, and the ten leading clones hold less than 11%. What was sequenced was peripheral blood mononuclear cells. Every receptor here comes from a person aged 18 to 69 in good health.

This clone was seen repeatedly, ten times or more. The read falls 3 residues short of the CDR3 end, and the missing part is taken from the germline J gene. The gene calls are TRBV7-9 and TRBJ1-4; a weak D match, TRBD1 (6 bases). CDR1 is SEHNR, CDR2 FQNEAQ, per germline (reference sequence). The CDR3 spans 15 residues. V dropped 1 base and J dropped 4 bases, with 10 bases sitting between them. Partial CDR3 DNA: TGTGCCAGCAGCTTAGGTGGACAGTTTAATGAAAAA. Residues: CASSLGGQFNEK. The entire CDR3 sequence reads CASSLGGQFNEKLFF.

This clone was observed at least ten times. The sequenced fragment ends 3 residues before the CDR3 boundary, so the rest is inferred from the germline J gene. The chain carries TRBV5-1 and TRBJ1-1; D is perhaps TRBD1 (6 bases). CDR1 SGHRS and CDR2 YFSETQ come from the germline V gene. V shed 5 bases and J shed 5 bases, with 10 bases lying between them. The CDR3 length is 12 residues. The sequenced CDR3 bases are TGCGCCAGCAGATTACAGGGAACTGAA. Translated, it gives CASRLQGTE. The full CDR3 protein reads CASRLQGTEAFF.

This clone was observed at least ten times. The read terminates 3 residues before the CDR3 end, so the remaining end is supplied by the germline J gene. The gene calls are TRBV5-6 and TRBJ2-5, with D uncertain. Trimming stripped 1 base from V and 5 bases from J, with 15 bases between. CDR3 length: 15 residues. CDR1 and CDR2 (germline): SGHDT, YYEEEE. The sequenced CDR3 bases are TGTGCCAGCAGCTTGTTCGGCGGTTTTACGGAGACC. Its protein product is CASSLFGGFTET. The whole CDR3 region reads CASSLFGGFTETQYF.

There are many counts of this clone. The CDR3 is cut off 3 residues early in the read; its end comes from the germline J gene. The chain uses TRBV5-6 and TRBJ1-1, with TRBD1 identical over 10 bases. Losses at the gene ends were 4 bases for V and 4 bases for J; bases not matched to a gene: 4. The CDR3 extends over 14 amino acids. Germline loops: CDR1 SGHDT, CDR2 YYEEEE. The covered CDR3 bases are TGTGCCAGCAGCATGACAGGGGGCGGCACTGAA. Translated: CASSMTGGGTE. In full, the CDR3 is CASSMTGGGTEAFF.

This clone was found many times. The CDR3 end falls 3 residues outside the read, so it is completed with the germline J gene. V is TRBV6-1 and J is TRBJ1-3, with D uncertain. The CDR3 is made up of 13 amino acids. V was clipped by 0 bases and J by 7 bases, with 7 bases between them. Per germline, CDR1 MNHNS and CDR2 SASEGT. This CDR3 is CASSEAFPNTIYF. The DNA read from the CDR3 is TGTGCCAGCAGTGAAGCTTTCCCTAACACC.

This clone appeared many times. The read comes to an end 3 residues before the CDR3 does, leaving the germline J gene to fill in the end. Other DNA sequences within the sample encode an identical CDR3. The chain links TRBV10-3 to TRBJ2-2, with a weak D call TRBD2 (6 bases). The CDR3 covers 14 residues. The V gene lost 6 bases and the J gene lost 0 bases, with 8 bases spanning the gap. Germline values: CDR1 ENHRY, CDR2 SYGVKD. Incomplete CDR3 DNA: TGTGCCATCAGGGGGACTGCGAACACCGGGGAG. This encodes CAIRGTANTGE. The whole CDR3 sequence reads CAIRGTANTGELFF.

This clone appeared many times. The CDR3 end falls 3 residues outside the read, so it is completed with the germline J gene. The same CDR3 also results from other DNA sequences found in this sample. This rearrangement joins TRBV5-1 to TRBJ2-1, with 7 nucleotides matching TRBD2. CDR1 SGHRS and CDR2 YFSETQ come from the germline V gene. The CDR3 spans 14 residues. The J segment lost 2 bases and the V segment lost 3 bases, leaving 2 bases of the junction unmatched. CDR3 DNA (partial): TGCGCCAGCAGCTGGGGGACTACCTACAATGAG. It translates to CASSWGTTYNE. The whole CDR3 reads CASSWGTTYNEQFF.

This clone was counted many times. The missing CDR3 end, 3 residues past where the read stops, is filled in from the germline J gene. This chain connects TRBV20-1 to TRBJ2-3; no clear D. The V gene lost 3 bases and the J gene lost 0 bases, with 4 bases spanning the gap. The CDR3 is 12 amino acids. Germline CDR1 and CDR2: DFQATT and SNEGSKA (reference sequence). The CDR3 bases that were read are TGCAGTGCTAGCATGAGCACAGATACG. Its translation is CSASMSTDT. The CDR3 in full is CSASMSTDTQYF.

On this clone: A single base separates this from a much larger clone, so it may be a read error. The read comes to an end 3 residues before the CDR3 does, leaving the germline J gene to fill in the end. At the DNA level, this CDR3 is encoded by other sequences in the same sample as well. The rearrangement joins TRBV11-3 to TRBJ1-1, with D perhaps TRBD1 (5 bases). The CDR3 extends over 14 amino acids. Deletions cut 5 bases from V and 2 bases from J, with 12 bases between. Germline loops: CDR1 SGHNT, CDR2 YENEEA. CDR3: CASSRGSRNTEAFF. The covered CDR3 bases are TGTGCCAGCAGCCGGGGGAGTCGAAACACTGAA.

This clone was picked up a small number of times. The junction shows a germline mismatch at one end, possibly a read error. The read gets to within 3 residues of the CDR3 end, and the germline J gene fills in the rest. The chain employs TRBV7-2 and TRBJ2-1; TRBD2 matches 16 bases. From germline, CDR1 is SGHTA and CDR2 FQGNSA. This CDR3 spans 18 amino acids. The sequenced part of the CDR3 DNA is TGTGCCAGCAACTTAGCATCCGGGACTAGCGGGGGGGCGGGTGAG. This encodes CASNLASGTSGGAGE. The whole CDR3 protein is CASNLASGTSGGAGEQFF.

In its sample, this clone was seen many times. The observed sequence ends 3 residues before the CDR3 terminus, with the missing tail filled in from the germline J gene. The V call is TRBV20-1, the J call TRBJ2-2, with D possibly being TRBD2 (6 bases). Germline V lookup: CDR1 DFQATT, CDR2 SNEGSKA (reference sequence). The CDR3 is made up of 17 amino acids. V dropped 1 base and J dropped 0 bases, with 15 bases sitting between them. The CDR3: CSARGVSGIANTGELFF. Partial CDR3 DNA: TGCAGTGCTAGAGGTGTTAGCGGAATCGCGAACACCGGGGAG.

This clone was found many times. The read ends 3 residues before the CDR3 terminus; that terminus is restored from the germline J gene. This rearrangement joins TRBV5-6 to TRBJ1-6; D remains unclear. V lost 5 bases, J lost 0 bases, and 6 bases lay in between. The CDR3 has 14 residues. The germline V gene has CDR1 SGHDT and CDR2 YYEEEE. The covered CDR3 bases are TGTGCCAGCAGACATGGCTCCTATAATTCACCC. Translation: CASRHGSYNSP. The whole CDR3 region reads CASRHGSYNSPLHF.

This clone came up many times. The observed sequence ends 3 residues before the CDR3 terminus, with the missing tail filled in from the germline J gene. This chain links TRBV5-1 with TRBJ1-1; weak D call: TRBD1 (6 bases). V was pared by 7 bases and J by 1 base, with 17 bases between. CDR3 length: 15 residues. Germline loops: CDR1 SGHRS, CDR2 YFSETQ. Incomplete CDR3 DNA: TGCGCCAGCTCCCTGGGGGCAGCCCCGAACACTGAA. Protein: CASSLGAAPNTE. The full CDR3 is CASSLGAAPNTEAFF. The complete variable domain, with remaining parts taken from reference TRBV5-1 and TRBJ1-1, reads KAGVTQTPRYLIKTRGQQVTLSCSPISGHRSVSWYQQTPGQGLQFLFEYFSETQRNKGNFPGRFSGRQFSNSRSEMNVSTLELGDSALYLCASSLGAAPNTEAFFGQGTRLTVV.

This clone has ten or more counts. Read data end 3 residues before the CDR3 end; the end is taken from the germline J gene. The chain combines TRBV5-1 with TRBJ1-2, with a tentative D call TRBD1 (6 bases). V was pared by 4 bases and J by 7 bases, with 20 bases between. Germline V CDR1 and CDR2: SGHRS, YFSETQ. The CDR3 consists of 15 residues. The CDR3 spells CASSQDGTIYIGYTF. The DNA read from the CDR3 is TGCGCCAGCAGCCAGGACGGGACAATCTATATTGGC.

Many counts were recorded for this clone. The read stops 3 residues short of the end of the CDR3; the missing end is completed from the germline J gene. V usage is TRBV30 and J usage is TRBJ2-5, with 7 bases that match TRBD2. V lost 0 bases and J lost 1; bases outside the gene matches: 17. CDR3 size: 19 residues. Germline lookup yields CDR1 GTSNPN and CDR2 SVGIG (reference sequence). The chain's CDR3 is CAWSVLAWGTEQSQETQYF. The part of the CDR3 DNA that was read is TGTGCCTGGAGTGTACTAGCGTGGGGGACTGAACAGTCCCAAGAGACC.

This clone appeared many times. The read falls 3 residues short of the CDR3 end, and the missing part is taken from the germline J gene. The chain is built from TRBV29-1 and TRBJ1-1; TRBD1 matches 10 bases. Trimming removed 5 bases from V and 4 bases from J; junction bases left unmatched: 7. The CDR3 covers 14 residues. CDR1 and CDR2 (germline): SQVTM, ANQGSEA. This chain's CDR3 is CSVPGQGLSTEAFF. Partial CDR3 DNA: TGCAGCGTTCCGGGACAGGGGTTGTCCACTGAA.

This clone was seen many times. The observed sequence ends 3 residues before the CDR3 terminus, with the missing tail filled in from the germline J gene. The chain uses TRBV29-1 and TRBJ1-5; tentatively, D is TRBD1 (6 bases). Looked up from germline, CDR1 is SQVTM and CDR2 is ANQGSEA. V lost 4 bases and J lost 4, with 17 bases in between. The CDR3 contains 15 residues. Incomplete CDR3 DNA: TGCAGCGTTGCCCTGAATCGGGACACAAATCAGCCC. Protein sequence: CSVALNRDTNQP. The full CDR3 protein is CSVALNRDTNQPQHF. The full variable domain, in which reference TRBV29-1 and TRBJ1-5 provide the parts outside the CDR3, is SAVISQKPSRDICQRGTSLTIQCQVDSQVTMMFWYRQQPGQSLTLIATANQGSEATYESGFVIDKFPISRPNLTFSTLTVSNMSPEDSSIYLCSVALNRDTNQPQHFGDGTRLSIL.

Ten or more counts support this clone. The read ends 3 residues early relative to the CDR3; the germline J gene fills the gap. The rearrangement joins TRBV11-2 to TRBJ1-6, with D maybe TRBD1 (5 bases). Germline assignment: CDR1 SGHAT and CDR2 FQNNGV. The CDR3 has 13 residues. V lost 1 base and J lost 8, with 6 bases in between. The CDR3 here is CASSLVQDSPLHF. The CDR3 bases that were read are TGTGCCAGCAGCTTAGTACAGGATTCACCC.

This clone was recorded many times. Read data end 3 residues before the CDR3 end; the end is taken from the germline J gene. V is TRBV20-1 and J is TRBJ2-2; 9 bases are a match to TRBD1. V dropped 2 bases and J dropped 8; count of bases not matched to a gene: 18. Germline-derived CDR1 and CDR2 are DFQATT and SNEGSKA (reference sequence). The CDR3 sequence is 18 residues long. CDR3 amino acids: CSARRHGGQGKTTGELFF. Incomplete CDR3 DNA: TGCAGTGCTAGAAGACACGGAGGACAGGGGAAGACTACGGGGGAG.

This clone was detected a few times. The CDR3 end is not reached by the read, which stops 3 residues before it; the germline J gene fills it in. The chain joins TRBV18 to TRBJ1-2, with TRBD1 identical over 10 bases. V shed 6 bases and J 7 bases; nucleotides not matched to a gene: 14. Germline V gene sequence: CDR1 KGHSH, CDR2 LQKENI. CDR3 length equals 16 residues. The CDR3 sequence is CASSLERGTGESGYTF. Partial CDR3 DNA: TGTGCCAGCTCTCTCGAGAGAGGGACAGGGGAGAGTGGC.

This clone was seen at least ten times. The read ends 3 residues before the CDR3 terminus; that terminus is restored from the germline J gene. J is TRBJ1-2 and V is TRBV5-1, with 7 nucleotides matching TRBD1. This CDR3 region has 15 residues. Germline V CDR1 and CDR2: SGHRS, YFSETQ. The DNA read from the CDR3 is TGCGCCAGCAGCCCCGCCCCGACAGGGTGGGAAGGC. Translated, it gives CASSPAPTGWEG. The whole CDR3 sequence reads CASSPAPTGWEGYTF.

This clone appeared many times. The CDR3 end is not reached by the read, which stops 3 residues before it; the germline J gene fills it in. The J gene is TRBJ1-1, the V gene TRBV5-1; no definite D call. From germline, CDR1 is SGHRS and CDR2 YFSETQ. The CDR3 covers 15 residues. Trimming removed 0 bases at V and 3 bases at J, with 12 bases between. This CDR3 reads CASSLGLAGHTEAFF. The part of the CDR3 DNA that was read is TGCGCCAGCAGCTTGGGCCTCGCAGGCCACACTGAA.

This clone was seen at least ten times. The CDR3 end falls 3 residues outside the read, so it is completed with the germline J gene. The V and J genes are TRBV5-1 and TRBJ2-1, with D tentatively TRBD1 or TRBD2 (6 bases each). Germline values: CDR1 SGHRS, CDR2 YFSETQ. The CDR3 length is 13 residues. Trimming stripped 4 bases from V and 5 bases from J, with 10 bases between. CDR3 sequence reads: CASSAGQNNEQFF. The DNA read from the CDR3 is TGCGCCAGCAGCGCGGGACAAAACAATGAG.

This clone was detected ten times or more. The CDR3 end is not reached by the read, which stops 3 residues before it; the germline J gene fills it in. The chain uses TRBV5-4 and TRBJ1-2; TRBD1 is a possible D gene (5 bases). The CDR3 spans 15 residues. The germline gives CDR1 SGHNT, CDR2 YYREEE (reference sequence). The germline V and J ends were trimmed by 0 bases and 4 bases, with 13 bases remaining between them. The CDR3 loop is CASSLGEGSTYGYTF. CDR3 DNA (partial): TGTGCCAGCAGCTTGGGAGAGGGGTCCACCTATGGC.

This clone was picked up many times. The sequence runs out 3 residues before the end of the CDR3; the remainder is reconstructed from the germline J gene. This chain links TRBV6-4 with TRBJ2-3; D is ambiguous. Looked up from germline, CDR1 is MRHNA and CDR2 is SNTAGT. Trimming took off 3 bases at V and 2 bases at J, with 9 bases between the two ends. The CDR3 spans 14 residues. The CDR3 spells CASSEKGYTDTQYF. CDR3 DNA (partial): TGTGCCAGCAGTGAAAAGGGCTACACAGATACG.

This clone appeared many times. The CDR3 end falls 3 residues outside the read, so it is completed with the germline J gene. The chain couples TRBV20-1 to TRBJ1-1, with 12 bases aligning to TRBD1. Trimming took 6 bases from V and 6 from J; bases not matched to a gene: 5. From germline, CDR1 is DFQATT and CDR2 SNEGSKA (reference sequence). The CDR3 consists of 13 residues. CDR3 DNA, as far as it was read: TGCAGTGCCCCGGGACAGGGGGCTTCTGAA. Translated: CSAPGQGASE. The full CDR3 is CSAPGQGASEAFF.

The sample holds many counts of this clone. The read stops 3 residues short of the end of the CDR3; the missing end is completed from the germline J gene. V usage is TRBV4-1 and J usage is TRBJ1-1; D perhaps matches TRBD1 (5 bases). Looked up from germline, CDR1 is MGHRA and CDR2 is YSYEKL. Between the trimmed V and J ends, which lost 0 bases and 5 bases, there was a span of 16 bases. The CDR3 spans 16 residues. Here the CDR3 reads CASSQDGGGSLTEAFF. CDR3 bases read: TGCGCCAGCAGCCAAGATGGCGGGGGTTCCTTGACTGAA.

At least ten counts were recorded for this clone. Read sequence stops 3 residues before the CDR3 end, and the germline J gene provides the missing end. This chain uses TRBV11-3 with TRBJ1-6, with 8 bases identical to TRBD1. Germline V gives CDR1 SGHNT, CDR2 YENEEA. The CDR3 extends over 15 amino acids. With 4 bases clipped from V and 10 bases from J, the junction kept 9 bases outside the gene matches. Incomplete CDR3 DNA: TGTGCCAGCAGCTGGACACAGGGGGTTGACTCACCC. Its translation: CASSWTQGVDSP. In full, the CDR3 is CASSWTQGVDSPLHF.

Many counts were recorded for this clone. Coverage ceases 3 residues before the CDR3 finishes, and the germline J gene fills in the end. The J gene is TRBJ1-1, the V gene TRBV19; D is perhaps TRBD1 (5 bases). CDR1 is LNHDA, CDR2 SQIVND, per germline (reference sequence). The V end lost 4 bases, the J end lost 4 bases, and 16 bases lay between the germline ends. This CDR3 spans 15 amino acids. The CDR3 protein is CASSKAGGGGTEAFF. The sequenced CDR3 bases are TGTGCCAGTAGTAAAGCGGGGGGAGGCGGCACTGAA.

This clone occurred many times. From the germline J gene comes the end of the CDR3, since the read stops 3 residues before it. The chain carries TRBV20-1 and TRBJ2-1; TRBD2 matches 14 bases. CDR3 size: 18 residues. Losses at the gene ends were 3 bases for V and 4 bases for J; bases not matched to a gene: 11. Germline-derived CDR1 and CDR2 are DFQATT and SNEGSKA (reference sequence). This CDR3 is CSASRTSGGSPAYNEQFF. Incomplete CDR3 DNA: TGCAGTGCTAGTAGGACTAGCGGGGGGTCGCCGGCTTACAATGAG.